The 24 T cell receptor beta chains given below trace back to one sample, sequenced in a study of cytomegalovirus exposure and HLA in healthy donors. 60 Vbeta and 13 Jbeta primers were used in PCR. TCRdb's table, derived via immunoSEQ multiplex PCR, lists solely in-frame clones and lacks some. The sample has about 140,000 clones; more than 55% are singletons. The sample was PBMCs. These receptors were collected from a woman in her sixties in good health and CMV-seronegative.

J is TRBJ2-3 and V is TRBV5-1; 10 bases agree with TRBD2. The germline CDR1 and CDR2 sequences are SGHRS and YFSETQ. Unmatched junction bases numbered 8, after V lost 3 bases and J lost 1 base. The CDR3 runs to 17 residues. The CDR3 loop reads CASSSGLALGGTDTQYF. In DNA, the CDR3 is TGCGCCAGCAGCTCGGGACTAGCGCTCGGCGGCACAGATACGCAGTATTTT.

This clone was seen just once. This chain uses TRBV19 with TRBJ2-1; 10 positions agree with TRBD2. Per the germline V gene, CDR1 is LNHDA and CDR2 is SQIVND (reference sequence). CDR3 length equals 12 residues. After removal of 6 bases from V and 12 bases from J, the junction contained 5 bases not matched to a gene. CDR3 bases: TGTGCCAGTAGCGAAGCGGGGGGGCGGCAGTTCTTC. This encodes CASSEAGGRQFF.

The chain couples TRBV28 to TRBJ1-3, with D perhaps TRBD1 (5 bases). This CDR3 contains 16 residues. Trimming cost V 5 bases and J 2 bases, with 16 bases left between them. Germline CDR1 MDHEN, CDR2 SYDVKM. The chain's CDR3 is CASSPVGGGTGNTIYF. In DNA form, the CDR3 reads TGTGCCAGCAGTCCGGTTGGGGGGGGGACTGGAAACACCATATATTTT.

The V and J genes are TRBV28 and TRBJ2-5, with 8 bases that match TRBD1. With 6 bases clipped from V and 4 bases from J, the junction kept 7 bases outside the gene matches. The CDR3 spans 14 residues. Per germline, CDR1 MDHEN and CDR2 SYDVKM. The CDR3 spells CASRNPGTGETQYF. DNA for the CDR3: TGTGCCAGCAGGAACCCGGGGACAGGAGAGACCCAGTACTTC.

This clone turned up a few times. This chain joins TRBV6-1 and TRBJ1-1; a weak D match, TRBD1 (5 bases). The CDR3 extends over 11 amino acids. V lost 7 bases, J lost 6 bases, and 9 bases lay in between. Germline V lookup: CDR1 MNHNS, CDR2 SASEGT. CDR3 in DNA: TGTGCCAGCACCGGGGGGTCTGAAGCTTTCTTT. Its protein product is CASTGGSEAFF.

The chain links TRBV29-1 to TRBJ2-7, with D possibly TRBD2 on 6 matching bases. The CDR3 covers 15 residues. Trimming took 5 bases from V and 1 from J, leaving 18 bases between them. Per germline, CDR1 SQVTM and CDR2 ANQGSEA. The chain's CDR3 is CSVRESAGGSYEQYF. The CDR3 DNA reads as TGCAGCGTTAGGGAGTCGGCCGGGGGTTCCTACGAGCAGTACTTC.

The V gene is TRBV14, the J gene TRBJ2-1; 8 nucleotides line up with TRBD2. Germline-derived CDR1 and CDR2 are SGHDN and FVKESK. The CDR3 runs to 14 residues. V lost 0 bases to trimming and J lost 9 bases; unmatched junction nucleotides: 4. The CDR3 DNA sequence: TGTGCCAGCAGCCAAGATCGGGGGGGGAGTGAGCAGTTCTTC. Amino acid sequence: CASSQDRGGSEQFF.

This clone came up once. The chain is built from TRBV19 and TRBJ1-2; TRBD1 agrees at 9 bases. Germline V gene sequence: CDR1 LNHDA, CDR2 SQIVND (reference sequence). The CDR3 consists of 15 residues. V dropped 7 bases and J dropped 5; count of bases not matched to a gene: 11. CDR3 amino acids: CASTLSTGGGYGYTF. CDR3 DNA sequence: TGTGCCAGTACCCTAAGTACAGGGGGCGGGTATGGCTACACCTTC.

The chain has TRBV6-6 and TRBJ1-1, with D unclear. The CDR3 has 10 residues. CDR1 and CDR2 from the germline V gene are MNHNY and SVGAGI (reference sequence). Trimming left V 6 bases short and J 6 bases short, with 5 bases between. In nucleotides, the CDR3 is TGTGCCAGCAGGAGGGCTGAAGCTTTCTTT. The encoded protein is CASRRAEAFF.

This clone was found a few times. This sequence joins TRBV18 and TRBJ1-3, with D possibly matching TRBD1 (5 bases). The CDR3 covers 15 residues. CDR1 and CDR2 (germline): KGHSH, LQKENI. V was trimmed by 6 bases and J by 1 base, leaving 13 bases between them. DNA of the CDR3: TGTGCCAGCTCCTCACGTCAGGGTTCTGGAAACACCATATATTTT. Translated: CASSSRQGSGNTIYF.

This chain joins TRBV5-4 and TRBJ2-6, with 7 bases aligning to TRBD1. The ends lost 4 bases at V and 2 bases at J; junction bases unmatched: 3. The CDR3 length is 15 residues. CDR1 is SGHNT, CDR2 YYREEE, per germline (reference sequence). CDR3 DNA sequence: TGTGCCAGCAGCGTCACAGGGGCTGGGGCCAACGTCCTGACTTTC. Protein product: CASSVTGAGANVLTF.

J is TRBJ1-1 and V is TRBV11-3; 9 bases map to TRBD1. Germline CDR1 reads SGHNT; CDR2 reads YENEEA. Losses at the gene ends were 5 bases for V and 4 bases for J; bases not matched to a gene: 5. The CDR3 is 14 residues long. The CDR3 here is CASSATGGSTEAFF. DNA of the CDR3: TGTGCCAGCAGCGCGACAGGGGGTAGCACTGAAGCTTTCTTT.

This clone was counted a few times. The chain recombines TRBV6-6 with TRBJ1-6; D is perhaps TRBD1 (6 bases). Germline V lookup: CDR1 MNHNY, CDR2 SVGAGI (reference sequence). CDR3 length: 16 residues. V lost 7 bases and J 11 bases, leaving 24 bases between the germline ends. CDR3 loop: CASTLRDKPSGTPLHF. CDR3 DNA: TGTGCCAGCACCTTACGGGACAAACCGTCTGGAACACCCCTCCACTTT.

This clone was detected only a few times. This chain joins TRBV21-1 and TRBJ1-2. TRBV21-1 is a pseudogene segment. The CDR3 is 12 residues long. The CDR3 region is CASGGRNYGYTF. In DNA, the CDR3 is TGTGCCAGCGGGGGGAGAAACTATGGCTACACCTTC.

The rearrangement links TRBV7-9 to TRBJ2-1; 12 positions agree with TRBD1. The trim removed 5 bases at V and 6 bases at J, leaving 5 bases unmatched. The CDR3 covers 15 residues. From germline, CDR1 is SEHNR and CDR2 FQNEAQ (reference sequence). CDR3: CASSLTGQGANEQFF. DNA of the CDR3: TGTGCCAGCAGCCTTACGGGACAGGGGGCCAATGAGCAGTTCTTC.

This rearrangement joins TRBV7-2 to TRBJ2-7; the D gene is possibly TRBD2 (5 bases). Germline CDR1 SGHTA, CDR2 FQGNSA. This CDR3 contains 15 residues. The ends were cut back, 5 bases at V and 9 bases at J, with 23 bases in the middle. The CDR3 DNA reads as TGTGCCAGCAGCCTAAAGCTGGACTCCATTCATGGGCAGTACTTC. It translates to CASSLKLDSIHGQYF.

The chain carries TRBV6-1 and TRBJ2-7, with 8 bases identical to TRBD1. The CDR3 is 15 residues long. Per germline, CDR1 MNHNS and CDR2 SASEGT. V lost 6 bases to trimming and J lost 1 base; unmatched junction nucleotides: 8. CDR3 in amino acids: CASSADRGVSYEQYF. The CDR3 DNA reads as TGTGCCAGCAGCGCAGACAGGGGTGTATCCTACGAGCAGTACTTC.

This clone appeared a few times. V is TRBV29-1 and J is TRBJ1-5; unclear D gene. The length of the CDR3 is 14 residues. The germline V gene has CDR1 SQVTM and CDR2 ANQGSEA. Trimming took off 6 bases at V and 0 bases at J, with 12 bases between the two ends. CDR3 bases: TGCAGCGTCTCCGACACCTATAGCAATCAGCCCCAGCATTTT. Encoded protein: CSVSDTYSNQPQHF.

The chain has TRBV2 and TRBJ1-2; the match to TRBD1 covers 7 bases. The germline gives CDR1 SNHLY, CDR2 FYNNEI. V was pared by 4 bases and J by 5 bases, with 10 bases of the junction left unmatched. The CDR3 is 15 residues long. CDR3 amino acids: CASSASATGWYGYTF. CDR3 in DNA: TGTGCCAGCAGTGCCTCCGCGACAGGGTGGTATGGCTACACCTTC.

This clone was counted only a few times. The CDR3 DNA sequence: TGCGCCAGCAGCTTGGCTAGCCTAAATGAGCAGTTCTTC. Translation: CASSLASLNEQFF. The rearrangement uses TRBV5-1 and TRBJ2-1; possible D gene TRBD2, 5 bases. The CDR3 has 13 amino acids. Germline V gene data show CDR1 as SGHRS and CDR2 as YFSETQ. Trimming cost V 0 bases and J 7 bases, with 8 bases left between them.

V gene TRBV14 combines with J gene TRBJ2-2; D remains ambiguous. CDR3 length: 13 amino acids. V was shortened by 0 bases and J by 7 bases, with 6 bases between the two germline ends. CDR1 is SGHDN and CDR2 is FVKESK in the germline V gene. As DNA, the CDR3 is TGTGCCAGCAGCCAAGATATTAACGGGGAGCTGTTTTTT. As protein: CASSQDINGELFF. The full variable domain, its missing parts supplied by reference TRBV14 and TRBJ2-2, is EAGVTQFPSHSVIEKGQTVTLRCDPISGHDNLYWYRRVMGKEIKFLLHFVKESKQDESGMPNNRFLAERTGGTYSTLKVQPAELEDSGVYFCASSQDINGELFFGEGSRLTVL.

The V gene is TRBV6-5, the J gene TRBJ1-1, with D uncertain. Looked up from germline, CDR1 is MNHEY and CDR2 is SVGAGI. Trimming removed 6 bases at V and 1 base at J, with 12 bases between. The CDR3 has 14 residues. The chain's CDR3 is CASSRSVTNTEAFF. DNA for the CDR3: TGTGCCAGCAGCCGATCAGTTACGAACACTGAAGCTTTCTTT.

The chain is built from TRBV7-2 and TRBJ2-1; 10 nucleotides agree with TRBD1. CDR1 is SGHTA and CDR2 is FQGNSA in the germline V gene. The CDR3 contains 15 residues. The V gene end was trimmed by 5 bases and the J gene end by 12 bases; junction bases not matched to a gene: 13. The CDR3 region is CASSPRGQGRAWQFF. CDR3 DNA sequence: TGTGCCAGCAGCCCAAGGGGACAGGGGAGGGCCTGGCAGTTCTTC.

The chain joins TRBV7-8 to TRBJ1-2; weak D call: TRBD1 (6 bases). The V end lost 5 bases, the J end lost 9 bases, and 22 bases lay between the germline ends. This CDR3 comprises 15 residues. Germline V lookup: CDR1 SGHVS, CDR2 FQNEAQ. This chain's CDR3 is CASSLKRGTIVSYTF. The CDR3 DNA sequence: TGTGCCAGCAGCCTCAAGAGGGGGACGATAGTGAGCTACACCTTC.